The T cell receptor beta chain described here comes from a study of cytomegalovirus exposure and HLA in healthy donors. The CDR3 spans 21 residues. Trimming removed 2 bases from V and 5 bases from J, with 30 bases in between. Germline V gene sequence: CDR1 MRHNA, CDR2 SNTAGT. The PCR had 60 Vbeta and 13 Jbeta primers. Produced via immunoSEQ multiplex PCR; TCRdb's table is partial and in-frame only. Found here are 250,000 or so clones, 92% of them singletons; the top ten hold 1.7%. The J gene is TRBJ2-2, the V gene TRBV6-4; maybe TRBD2 (5 bases). The source of this sequence is a girl aged 2-9 years in good health and CMV-seronegative. The sequenced material came from PBMCs. As DNA, the CDR3 is TGTGCCAGCAGTGACCCCAGCACAGTCCCAGGTAGCCGGGGATTGACCGGGGAGCTGTTTTTT. Translation: CASSDPSTVPGSRGLTGELFF.